This T cell receptor (beta chain) was profiled in a study of cytomegalovirus exposure and HLA in healthy donors. About this clone itself: Its target is not known. The sample holds other DNA sequences that translate to the same CDR3.

The CDR3 runs 14 residues. With 0 bases clipped from V and 4 bases from J, the junction kept 3 bases outside the gene matches. Germline loops: CDR1 SGHDT, CDR2 YYEEEE. The study's findings and limits: Immune exposure data for these donors was limited to CMV serostatus. When analyzed later, the rates of TCR association showed variation by HLA locus, with DRB1 the most and HLA-C the fewest.

PCR amplification relied on 60 Vbeta primers (plus 13 Jbeta primers). Produced via immunoSEQ multiplex PCR; TCRdb's table is partial and in-frame only. The table has under 150,000 clones, roughly four fifths seen once; the top ten hold over 2.5%. This receptor was taken from a man in his forties in good health and CMV-seropositive. The rearrangement links TRBV5-6 to TRBJ2-7; 8 bases are a match to TRBD2. The sequenced sample was PBMCs. In DNA form, the CDR3 reads TGTGCCAGCAGCTTGGGGAGCGGGAGTTACGAGCAGTACTTC. Amino acid sequence: CASSLGSGSYEQYF.